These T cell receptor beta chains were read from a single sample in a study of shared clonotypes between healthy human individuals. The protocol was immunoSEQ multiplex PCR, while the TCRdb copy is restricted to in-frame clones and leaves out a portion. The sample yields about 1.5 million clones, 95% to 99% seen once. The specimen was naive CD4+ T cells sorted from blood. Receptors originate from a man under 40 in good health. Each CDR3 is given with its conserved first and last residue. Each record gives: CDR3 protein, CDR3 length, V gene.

CDR3aa: CASSVGVGMSTDTQYF; len: 16; v_gene: TRBV9
CDR3aa: CASSLGRRTSGRNEQFF; len: 17; v_gene: TRBV5-1
CDR3aa: CASSVRGGFGEKLFF; len: 15; v_gene: TRBV6-1
CDR3aa: CASSFSTRSRHEQFF; len: 15; v_gene: TRBV5-1
CDR3aa: CASSPYREETQYF; len: 13; v_gene: TRBV18
CDR3aa: CASSEVASGTYEQYF; len: 15; v_gene: TRBV2
CDR3aa: CASNRFLETQYF; len: 12; v_gene: TRBV2
CDR3aa: CASSTGQGVLSGANVLTF; len: 18; v_gene: TRBV5-1
CDR3aa: CASSPDTDGYTF; len: 12; v_gene: TRBV18
CDR3aa: CASSQKTGYGYTF; len: 13; v_gene: TRBV14
CDR3aa: CASSPPAWGMGINTEAFF; len: 18; v_gene: TRBV18
CDR3aa: CASSKGSSYEQYF; len: 13; v_gene: TRBV6-1
CDR3aa: CASRGSSGTYEQYF; len: 14; v_gene: TRBV10-2
CDR3aa: CASSLDGGGNYGYTF; len: 15; v_gene: TRBV7-2
CDR3aa: CASSSPAEAKNIQYF; len: 15; v_gene: TRBV7-2
CDR3aa: CASSSDRGGNTEAFF; len: 15; v_gene: TRBV5-4
CDR3aa: CASSQDRVPSYNEQFF; len: 16; v_gene: TRBV4-1